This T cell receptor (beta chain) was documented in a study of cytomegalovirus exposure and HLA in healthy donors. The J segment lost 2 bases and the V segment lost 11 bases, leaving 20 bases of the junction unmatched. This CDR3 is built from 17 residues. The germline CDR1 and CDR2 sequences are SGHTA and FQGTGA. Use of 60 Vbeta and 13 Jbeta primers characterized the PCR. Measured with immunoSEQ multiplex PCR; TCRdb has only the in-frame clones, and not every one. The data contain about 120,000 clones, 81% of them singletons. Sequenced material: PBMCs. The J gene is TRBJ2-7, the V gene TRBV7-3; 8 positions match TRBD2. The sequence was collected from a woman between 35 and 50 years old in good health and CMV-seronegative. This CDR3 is CAGKLLGWRGAPYEQYF. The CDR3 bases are TGTGCCGGTAAGCTTTTGGGGTGGCGGGGGGCCCCCTACGAGCAGTACTTC.